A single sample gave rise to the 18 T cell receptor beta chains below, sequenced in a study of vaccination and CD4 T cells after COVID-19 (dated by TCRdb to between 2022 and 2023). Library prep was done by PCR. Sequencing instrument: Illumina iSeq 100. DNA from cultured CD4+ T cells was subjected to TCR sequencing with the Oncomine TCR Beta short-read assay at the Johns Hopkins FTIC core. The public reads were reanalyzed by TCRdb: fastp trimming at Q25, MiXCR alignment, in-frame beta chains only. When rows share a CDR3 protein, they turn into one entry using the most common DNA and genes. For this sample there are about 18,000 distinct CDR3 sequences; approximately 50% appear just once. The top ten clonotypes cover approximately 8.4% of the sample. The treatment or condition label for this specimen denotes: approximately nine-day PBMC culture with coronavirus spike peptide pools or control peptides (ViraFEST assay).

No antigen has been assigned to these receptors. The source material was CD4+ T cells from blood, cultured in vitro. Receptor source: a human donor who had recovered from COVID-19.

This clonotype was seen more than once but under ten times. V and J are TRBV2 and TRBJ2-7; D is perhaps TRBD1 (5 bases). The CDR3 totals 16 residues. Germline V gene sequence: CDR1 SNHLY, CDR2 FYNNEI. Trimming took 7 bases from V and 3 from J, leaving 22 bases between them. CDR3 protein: CASILISYIGDYEQYF. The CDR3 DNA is TGTGCCAGCATTCTGATTAGTTACATAGGGGACTACGAGCAGTACTTC.

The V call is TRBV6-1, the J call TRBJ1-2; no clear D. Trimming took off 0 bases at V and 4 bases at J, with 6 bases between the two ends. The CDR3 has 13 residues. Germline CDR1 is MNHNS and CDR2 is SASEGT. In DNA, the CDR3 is TGTGCCAGCAGTGAAGCTGATAGCTATGGCTACACCTTC. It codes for CASSEADSYGYTF.

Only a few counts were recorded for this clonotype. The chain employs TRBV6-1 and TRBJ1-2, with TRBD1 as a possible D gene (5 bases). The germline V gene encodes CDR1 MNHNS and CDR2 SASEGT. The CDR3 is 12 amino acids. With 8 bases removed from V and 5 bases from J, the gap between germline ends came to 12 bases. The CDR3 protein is CASGRDFYGYTF. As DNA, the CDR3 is TGTGCCAGCGGCCGGGACTTTTATGGCTACACCTTC.

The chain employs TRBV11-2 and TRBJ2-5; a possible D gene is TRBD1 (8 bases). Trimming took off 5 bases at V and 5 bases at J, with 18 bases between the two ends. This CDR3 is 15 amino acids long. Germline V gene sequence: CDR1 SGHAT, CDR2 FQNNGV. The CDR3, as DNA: TGTGCCAGCAGCAAACGACAGGGGAGGGAGGAGACCCAGTACTTC. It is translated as CASSKRQGREETQYF.

The CDR3 bases are TGTGCCAGCAGCTTGGGCAGGGGGTTCTACAATGAGCAGTTCTTC. This translates into CASSLGRGFYNEQFF. The rearrangement links TRBV5-4 to TRBJ2-1, with 7 bases fitting TRBD1. After removal of 0 bases from V and 3 bases from J, the junction contained 3 bases not matched to a gene. Germline-derived CDR1 and CDR2 are SGHNT and YYREEE (reference sequence). The CDR3 spans 15 residues.

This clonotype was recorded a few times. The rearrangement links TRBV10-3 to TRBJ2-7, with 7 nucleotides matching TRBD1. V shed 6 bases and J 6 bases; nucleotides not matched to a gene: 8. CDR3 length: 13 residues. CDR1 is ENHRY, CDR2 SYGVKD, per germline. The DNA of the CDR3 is TGTGCCATCAGCATCATACAGGGGTCCGAGCAGTACTTC. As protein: CAISIIQGSEQYF.

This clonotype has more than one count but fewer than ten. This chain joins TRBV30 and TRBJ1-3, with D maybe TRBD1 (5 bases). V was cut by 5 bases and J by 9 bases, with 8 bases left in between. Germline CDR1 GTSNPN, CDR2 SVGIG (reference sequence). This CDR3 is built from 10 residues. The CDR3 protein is CAWGQGTIYF. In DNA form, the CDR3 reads TGTGCCTGGGGCCAGGGCACCATATATTTT.

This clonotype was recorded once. The CDR3 DNA sequence: TGTGCCAGCAGCTTTGGGGGACTAGCGGAGTCCCGACGGGAGACCCAGTACTTC. Its translation is CASSFGGLAESRRETQYF. The rearrangement uses TRBV11-1 and TRBJ2-5; 11 nucleotides line up with TRBD2. Losses at the gene ends were 3 bases for V and 5 bases for J; bases not matched to a gene: 14. The germline gives CDR1 SGHAT, CDR2 FQDESV (reference sequence). CDR3 length equals 18 residues.

The CDR3 is CASSLVTGEGTEAFF. For the CDR3, the DNA is TGTGCCAGCAGCTTAGTCACAGGGGAGGGTACTGAAGCTTTCTTT. The V gene is TRBV7-9, the J gene TRBJ1-1, with 7 bases identical to TRBD1. The CDR3 totals 15 residues. The V gene end was trimmed by 1 base and the J gene end by 5 bases; junction bases not matched to a gene: 7. Per the germline V gene, CDR1 is SEHNR and CDR2 is FQNEAQ (reference sequence).

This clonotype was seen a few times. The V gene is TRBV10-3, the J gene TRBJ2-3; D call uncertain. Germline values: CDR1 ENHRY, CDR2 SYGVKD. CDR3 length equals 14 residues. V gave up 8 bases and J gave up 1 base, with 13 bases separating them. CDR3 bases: TGTGCCATCGCCTCAGGTTCGGGCACAGATACGCAGTATTTT. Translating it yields CAIASGSGTDTQYF.

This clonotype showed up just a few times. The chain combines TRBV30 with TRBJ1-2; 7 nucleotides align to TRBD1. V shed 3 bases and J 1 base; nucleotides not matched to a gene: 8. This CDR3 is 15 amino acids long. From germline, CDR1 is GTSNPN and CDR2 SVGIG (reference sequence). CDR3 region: CAWRDWDRSNYGYTF. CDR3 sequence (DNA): TGTGCCTGGAGAGATTGGGACAGAAGTAACTATGGCTACACCTTC.

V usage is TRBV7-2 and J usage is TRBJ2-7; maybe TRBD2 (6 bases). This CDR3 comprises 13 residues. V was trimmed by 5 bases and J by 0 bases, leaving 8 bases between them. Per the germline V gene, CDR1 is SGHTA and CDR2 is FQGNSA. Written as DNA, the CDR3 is TGTGCCAGCAGCCCCGGGGGCTCCTACGAGCAGTACTTC. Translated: CASSPGGSYEQYF.

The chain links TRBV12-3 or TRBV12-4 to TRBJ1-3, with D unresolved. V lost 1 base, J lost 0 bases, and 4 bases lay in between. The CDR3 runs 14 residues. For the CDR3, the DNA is TGTGCCAGCAGTTTAGACAGCTCTGGAAACACCATATATTTT. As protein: CASSLDSSGNTIYF.

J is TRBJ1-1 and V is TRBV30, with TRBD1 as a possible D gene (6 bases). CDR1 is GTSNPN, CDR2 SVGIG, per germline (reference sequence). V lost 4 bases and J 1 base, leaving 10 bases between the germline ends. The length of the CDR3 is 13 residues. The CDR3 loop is CAWIRGANTEAFF. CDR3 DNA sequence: TGTGCCTGGATTCGGGGGGCGAACACTGAAGCTTTCTTT.

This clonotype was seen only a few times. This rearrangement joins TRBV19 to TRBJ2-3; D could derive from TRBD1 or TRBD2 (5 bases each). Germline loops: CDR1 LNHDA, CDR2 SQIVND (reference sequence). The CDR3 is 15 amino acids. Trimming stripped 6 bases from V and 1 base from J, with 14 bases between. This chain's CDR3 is CASRWEGTGTDTQYF. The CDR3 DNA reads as TGTGCCAGTAGGTGGGAAGGGACCGGCACAGATACGCAGTATTTT. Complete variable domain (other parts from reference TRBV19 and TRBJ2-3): DGGITQSPKYLFRKEGQNVTLSCEQNLNHDAMYWYRQDPGQGLRLIYYSQIVNDFQKGDIAEGYSVSREKKESFPLTVTSAQKNPTAFYLCASRWEGTGTDTQYFGPGTRLTVL.

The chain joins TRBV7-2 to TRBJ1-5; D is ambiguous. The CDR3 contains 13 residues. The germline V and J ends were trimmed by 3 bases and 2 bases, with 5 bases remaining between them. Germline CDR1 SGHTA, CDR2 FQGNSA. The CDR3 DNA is TGTGCCAGCAGCTTTCTGGGCAATCAGCCCCAGCATTTT. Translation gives CASSFLGNQPQHF.

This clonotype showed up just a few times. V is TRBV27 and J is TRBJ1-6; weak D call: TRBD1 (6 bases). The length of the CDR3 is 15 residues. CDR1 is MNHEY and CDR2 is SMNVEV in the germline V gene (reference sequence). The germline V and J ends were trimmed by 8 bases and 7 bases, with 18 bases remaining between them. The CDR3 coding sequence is TGTGCCAGCTGGGGCCTCGGCAGGGGCAATTCACCCCTCCACTTT. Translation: CASWGLGRGNSPLHF.

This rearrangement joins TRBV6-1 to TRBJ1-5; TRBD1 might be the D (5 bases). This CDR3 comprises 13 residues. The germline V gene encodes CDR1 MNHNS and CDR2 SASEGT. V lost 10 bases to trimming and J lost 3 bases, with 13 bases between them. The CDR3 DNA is TGTGCCATCGGTGGGGGTGTCAATCAGCCCCAGCATTTT. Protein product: CAIGGGVNQPQHF.